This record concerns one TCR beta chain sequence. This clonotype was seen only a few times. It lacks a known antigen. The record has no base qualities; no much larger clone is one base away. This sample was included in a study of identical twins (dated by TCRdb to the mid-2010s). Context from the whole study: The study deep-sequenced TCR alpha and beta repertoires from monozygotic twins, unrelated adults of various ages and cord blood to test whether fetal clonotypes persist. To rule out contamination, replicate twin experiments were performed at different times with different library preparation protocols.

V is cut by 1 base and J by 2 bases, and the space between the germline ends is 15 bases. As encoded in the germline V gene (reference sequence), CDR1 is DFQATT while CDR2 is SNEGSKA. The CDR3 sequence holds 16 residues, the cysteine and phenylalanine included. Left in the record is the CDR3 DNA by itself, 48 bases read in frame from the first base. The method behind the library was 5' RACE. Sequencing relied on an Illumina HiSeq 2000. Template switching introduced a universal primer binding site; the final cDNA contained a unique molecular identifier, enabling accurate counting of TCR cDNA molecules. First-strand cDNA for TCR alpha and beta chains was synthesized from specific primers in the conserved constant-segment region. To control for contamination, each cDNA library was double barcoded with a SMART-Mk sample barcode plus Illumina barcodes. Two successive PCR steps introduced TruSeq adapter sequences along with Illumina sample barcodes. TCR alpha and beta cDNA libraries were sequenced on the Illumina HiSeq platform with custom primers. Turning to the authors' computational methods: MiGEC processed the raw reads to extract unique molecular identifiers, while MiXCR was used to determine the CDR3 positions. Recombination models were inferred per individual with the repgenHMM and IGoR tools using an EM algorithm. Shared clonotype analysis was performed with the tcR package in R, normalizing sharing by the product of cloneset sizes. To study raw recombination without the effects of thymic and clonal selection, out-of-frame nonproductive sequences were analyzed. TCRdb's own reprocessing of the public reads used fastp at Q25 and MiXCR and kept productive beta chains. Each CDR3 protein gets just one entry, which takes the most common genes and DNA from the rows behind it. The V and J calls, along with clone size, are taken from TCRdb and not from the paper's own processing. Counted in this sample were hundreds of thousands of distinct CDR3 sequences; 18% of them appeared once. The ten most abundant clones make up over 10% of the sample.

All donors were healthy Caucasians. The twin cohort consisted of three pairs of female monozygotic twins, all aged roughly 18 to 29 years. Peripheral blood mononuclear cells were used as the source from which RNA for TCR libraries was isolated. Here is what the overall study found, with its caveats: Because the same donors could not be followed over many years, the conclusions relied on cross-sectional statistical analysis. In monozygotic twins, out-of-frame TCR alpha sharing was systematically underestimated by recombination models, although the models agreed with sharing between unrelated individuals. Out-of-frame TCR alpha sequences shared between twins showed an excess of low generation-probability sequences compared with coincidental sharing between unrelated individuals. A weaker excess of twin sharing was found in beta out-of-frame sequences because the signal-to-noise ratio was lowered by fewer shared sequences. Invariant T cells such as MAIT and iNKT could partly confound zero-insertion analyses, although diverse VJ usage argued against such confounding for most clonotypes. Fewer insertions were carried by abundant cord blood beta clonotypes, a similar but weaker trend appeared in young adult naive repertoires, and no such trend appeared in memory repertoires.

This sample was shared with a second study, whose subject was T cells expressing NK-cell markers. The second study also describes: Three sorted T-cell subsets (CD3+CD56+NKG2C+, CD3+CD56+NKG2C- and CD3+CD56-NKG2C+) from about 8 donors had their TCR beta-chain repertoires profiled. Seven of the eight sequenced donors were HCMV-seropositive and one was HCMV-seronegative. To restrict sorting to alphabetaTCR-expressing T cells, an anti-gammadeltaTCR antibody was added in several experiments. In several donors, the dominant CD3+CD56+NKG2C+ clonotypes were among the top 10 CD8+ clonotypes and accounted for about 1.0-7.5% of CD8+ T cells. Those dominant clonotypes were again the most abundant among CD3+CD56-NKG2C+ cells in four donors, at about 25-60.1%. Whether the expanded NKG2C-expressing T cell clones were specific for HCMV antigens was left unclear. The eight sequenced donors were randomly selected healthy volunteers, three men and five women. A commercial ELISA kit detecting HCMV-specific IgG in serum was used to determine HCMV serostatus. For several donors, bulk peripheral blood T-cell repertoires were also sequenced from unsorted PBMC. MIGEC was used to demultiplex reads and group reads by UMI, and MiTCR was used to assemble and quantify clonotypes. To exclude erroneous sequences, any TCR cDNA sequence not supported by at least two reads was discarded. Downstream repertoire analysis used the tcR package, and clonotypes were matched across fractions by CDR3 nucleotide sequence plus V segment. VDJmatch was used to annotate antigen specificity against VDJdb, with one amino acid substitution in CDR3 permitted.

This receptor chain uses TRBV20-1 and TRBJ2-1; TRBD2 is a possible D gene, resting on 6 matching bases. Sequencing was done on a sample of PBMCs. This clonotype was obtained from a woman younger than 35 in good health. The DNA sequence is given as TGCAGTGCTAGAGCCCCGACTAGACGAGCCTACAATGAGCAGTTCTTC. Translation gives CSARAPTRRAYNEQFF.